This T cell receptor (beta chain) was identified in a study of blood T cell repertoires in COVID-19 (dated by TCRdb to the early 2020s). Regarding the complete study: Samples from collaborators originated in the United States, Italy and Spain and spanned both the acute and convalescent phases of COVID-19. The prospective study material was composed of cDNA or gDNA derived from T cells, B-cell-depleted T cells, or PBMCs. Sample metadata almost always included a de-identified subject ID, COVID-19 status, age in years and sex. Subjects who had been exposed to COVID-19, were actively infected with it, or had recovered from it provided the deeply sampled blood TCRbeta repertoires that made up the dataset. The repertoires were made available in a free public database intended to serve as a resource for research on the immune response to SARS-CoV-2. Samples were obtained from the ongoing ImmuneRACE study (first 160 participants) and from approximately 1,200 subjects provided by 6 global collaborators. Where HLA class I and class II types were available, the types were taken from metadata supplied by the sample provider, not from assay-based typing.

The CDR3 goes from the cysteine to the phenylalanine over 12 residues. The read is trimmed to its CDR3 DNA, 36 bases read in frame from base 1. V sheds 7 bases and J sheds 0 bases, leaving 4 bases between their ends. CDR1 LGHNT and CDR2 FRNRAP were looked up in the germline V gene. TCRbeta CDR3 regions were amplified from genomic DNA using the immunoSEQ Assay, a bias-controlled multiplex PCR. The paper's data handling went like this. Nucleated cell counts per sample were estimated from amplification of reference gene primers within the assay. To quantify the absolute abundance of each unique TCRbeta CDR3 rearrangement, sequence reads were collapsed and filtered. For each sample, productive Simpson clonality was calculated as the square root of Simpson's diversity index across productive rearrangements. TCRdb stores this immuneACCESS table with in-frame sequences only. Part of the clones is absent; in the studies checked, under half of the shortfall reflects unresolved V genes, and no reason is known for the rest. V and J calls and clone size are given by that table; D and trimming were obtained from the DNA. This sample is represented by fewer than 400,000 clones; approximately 81% of them were singletons. 1.5% to 2% of the sample is in the top ten clones.

Notes on this clone: Its antigen has not been determined. Per-base quality was not reported, and no clone a single base away is much larger than it.

Participants in the prospective study were aged roughly 18 to 89 years, lived in 24 United States geographic areas, and enrolled through a virtual design. In the prospective study, participants were assigned to cohorts based on the clinical history participants reported in a screening survey and a study questionnaire. A participant counted as exposed if, within 2 weeks of entering the study, that participant had been in contact with someone who had a PCR-confirmed or clinician-diagnosed COVID-19 case. In the prospective study, whole blood, serum and a nasopharyngeal or oropharyngeal swab were collected from each participant by mobile phlebotomists. Additional blood draws and questionnaires over an approximately 2-month period could optionally be provided by prospective study participants. Blood samples from the prospective study were shipped frozen or at room temperature prior to DNA extraction.

Overall results and qualifications from the work: The quantity of clinical and demographic metadata differed by source and by participant and was supplied without curation.

The sequence joins TRBV12-5 to TRBJ1-3; the D gene lacks a confident call. The material sequenced was PBMCs or T cells enriched from blood (not recorded which). The clonotype comes from a young woman who had been exposed to COVID-19. Read as DNA, the sequence is TGTGCTAGTGAGAGCTCTGGAAACACCATATATTTT. This encodes CASESSGNTIYF.